This T cell receptor beta chain derives from a study of blood T cells in healthy people across ages. The study, taken as a whole, reports: Those diversity estimates obtained from one million T cells were thought to be underestimates. A greater number of naive CD4+ cells and higher diversity distinguished long-lived donors from aged donors.

As concerns this clonotype: The antigen remains unidentified.

A second PCR, run for about 6 to 12 cycles, used a sample-barcoded 5' primer plus a J-beta primer mix. A template-switch adaptor containing 12 random nucleotides labeled each cDNA molecule. Sequencing recovered at least 2.5 million CDR3-containing paired-end reads from each sample. TCRdb re-derived calls from the 5' RACE reads in MiXCR, one entry per CDR3 protein. In the table there are 1.5 million to 2 million distinct CDR3 sequences, less than 50% of which are singletons. The sequencing input was blood. The receptor comes from a woman aged 40 to 49 in good health.

The CDR3 nucleotides read TGTGCCAGCAGCCCGGCCCTACCCTATGGCTACACCTTC. This translates into CASSPALPYGYTF. The chain recombines TRBV7-9 with TRBJ1-2; the D is unclear. Per germline, CDR1 SEHNR and CDR2 FQNEAQ (reference sequence). The germline V and J ends were trimmed by 5 bases and 4 bases, with 11 bases remaining between them. CDR3 length: 13 residues.